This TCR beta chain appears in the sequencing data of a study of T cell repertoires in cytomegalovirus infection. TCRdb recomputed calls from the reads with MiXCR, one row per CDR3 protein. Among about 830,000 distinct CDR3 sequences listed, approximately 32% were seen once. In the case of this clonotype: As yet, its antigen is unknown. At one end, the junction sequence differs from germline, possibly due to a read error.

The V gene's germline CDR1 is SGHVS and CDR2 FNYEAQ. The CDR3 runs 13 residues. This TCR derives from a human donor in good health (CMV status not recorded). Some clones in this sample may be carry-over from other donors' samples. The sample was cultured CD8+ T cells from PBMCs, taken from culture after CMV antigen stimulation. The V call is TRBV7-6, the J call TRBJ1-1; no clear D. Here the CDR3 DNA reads TGTGCCAACAGCTTAGCGTTTTGGACTGAAGCTTTCTTT. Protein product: CANSLAFWTEAFF.